One T cell receptor (beta chain) is described in this entry. Its antigen is as yet unknown. Autoimmune disease history or systemic immunosuppression was exclusionary. Method: immunoSEQ multiplex PCR; TCRdb's copy keeps in-frame clones and lacks some. The sample carries fewer than 45,000 clones, approximately 90% recorded once. The germline V gene has CDR1 SGHAT and CDR2 FQNNGV. The length of the CDR3 is 16 residues. The J segment lost 2 bases and the V segment lost 5 bases, leaving 8 bases of the junction unmatched. This entry is derived from a study of OX40 agonist ivuxolimab in advanced cancers. At the level of the study: Patients were dosed intravenously with ivuxolimab at 0.01 to 10 mg/kg every 2 weeks. Study-level results: The study found among the lowest clonal expansion in partial responders at 0.1-3.0 mg/kg. The study found that CD8+ T cells averaged more expanded clones than CD4+.

The chain employs TRBV11-2 and TRBJ2-1; 8 positions match TRBD2. This specimen was CD4+ or CD8+ T cells sorted from blood, taken in a trial of the OX40 agonist ivuxolimab. The receptor comes from an adult with an advanced solid tumor such as melanoma, head and neck, liver or kidney cancer. DNA for the CDR3: TGTGCCAGCAGCGAGACCGGGACTAGTGCCTACAATGAGCAGTTCTTC. Amino acid sequence: CASSETGTSAYNEQFF.